This T cell receptor beta chain was recorded in a study of T-cell memory formation after mild COVID-19 (dated by TCRdb to 2020 to 2023). Describing the broader study: TCR sequence clusters from the two donors were found to be largely donor specific. In a couple of donors, T-cell clones that expanded and contracted after mild COVID-19 were tracked by sequencing TCRalpha and TCRbeta repertoires over time. The cohort comprised two young, previously healthy adult volunteers, one female and one male.

PBMCs were isolated by Ficoll-Paque density gradient centrifugation. This clonotype was seen a handful of times. Its binding antigen is unknown. Its ends do not fully match the called genes, so a read error is possible. Findings and caveats that apply to the study as a whole: Clones contracting from day 15 to 85 had balanced CD4/CD8 phenotypes, while a second wave expanding from day 15 to 37 was biased towards CD4+. The study included only a couple of mild cases, and larger cohorts that include severe cases with pre-infection samples were judged to be necessary. The detection of some responding clones in pre-infection memory suggests that pre-existing cross-reactive memory T cells joined the SARS-CoV-2 response. Whether the second-wave clones peaking on day 37 were SARS-CoV-2 specific was not confirmed. Contracting CD4+ clones were found mainly in CM and EM memory subsets, while CD8+ clones were enriched in EMRA.

This sample was sequenced with an Illumina NovaSeq 6000. TCRalpha and TCRbeta cDNA libraries were constructed by 5'RACE with constant-segment primers, with sample barcodes and unique molecular identifiers being introduced. Trizol reagent was used to extract RNA from every sample. Libraries were amplified in two PCR steps, with a second sample barcode and Illumina TruSeq adapters added in the second step. Libraries were sequenced on an Illumina NovaSeq with 2 x 150 bp paired-end reads. Turning to the authors' computational methods: Demultiplexing of reads and collapsing into UMI-guided consensus sequences were performed with migec v1.2.7. Using mixcr v2.1.11, the UMI consensuses were aligned to TRA and TRB V and J templates and assembled into clonotypes. Clonotypes were classified as expanded or contracted when called significant by both edgeR and NoisET, with noise models trained on biological replicates. For edgeR calls, the thresholds were a false discovery rate-adjusted p below 0.01 and a log2 fold-change of 1. As an exploratory analysis of dynamics, max-normalized trajectories of the 1000 most abundant clonotypes were examined by PCA with hierarchical clustering. The CD4 or CD8 phenotype of responding clones was assigned using the separately sequenced CD4+ and CD8+ repertoires. Clones were called with MiXCR by TCRdb after fastp trimmed the public reads at Q25, and only in-frame beta chains were retained. A single entry per CDR3 protein holds the most common genes and DNA from its merged rows. These V and J calls originate from TCRdb's pipeline instead of the authors' own analysis. This sample comprises about 430,000 distinct CDR3 sequences, 20% to 25% of them detected only once. Around 8.7% of the sample rests with the top ten.

The TCR originated in an adult woman who had mild COVID-19 (a few samples of this study predate the infection). The sample titles of this study are shuffled in the database, so cell type and time point are left out; the donor was told from shared clones. Sequencing was carried out using PBMCs or a T cell subset sorted from them (not recorded which).

The CDR3 protein: CASSLTGQSNQPQHF. The nucleotides are TGTGCCAGCAGCCTAACGGGACAGAGCAATCAGCCCCAGCATTTT. Here the chain combines TRBV5-1 and TRBJ1-5; 7 junctional bases match TRBD1. CDR1 SGHRS and CDR2 YFSETQ are derived from the germline V gene. Including cysteine and phenylalanine, the CDR3 has 15 amino acids. Left in the record is the CDR3 DNA by itself, 45 bases read in frame from the first base.